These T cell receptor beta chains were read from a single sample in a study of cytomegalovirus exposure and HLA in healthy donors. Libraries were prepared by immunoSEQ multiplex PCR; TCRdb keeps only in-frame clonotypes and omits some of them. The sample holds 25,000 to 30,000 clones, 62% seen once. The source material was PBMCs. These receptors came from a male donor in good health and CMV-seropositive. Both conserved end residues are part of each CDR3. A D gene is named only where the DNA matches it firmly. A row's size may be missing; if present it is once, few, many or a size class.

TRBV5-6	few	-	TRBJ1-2	CASSRYGEPFYGYTF	TGTGCCAGCAGCCGCTACGGGGAGCCGTTCTATGGCTACACCTTC
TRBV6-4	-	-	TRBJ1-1	CASSPGPGSTEAFF	TGTGCCAGCAGCCCCGGACCCGGGAGCACTGAAGCTTTCTTT
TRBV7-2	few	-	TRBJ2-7	CASRPGPLNYEQYF	TGTGCCAGCAGACCAGGGCCTTTAAACTACGAGCAGTACTTC
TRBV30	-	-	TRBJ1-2	CAWNTDGGYTF	TGTGCCTGGAATACAGACGGTGGCTACACCTTC
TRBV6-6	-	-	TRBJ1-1	CASSPLQSTEAFF	TGTGCCAGCAGTCCCTTACAATCCACTGAAGCTTTCTTT
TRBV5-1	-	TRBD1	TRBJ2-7	CASSRTGQDPYEQYF	TGCGCCAGCAGCAGAACGGGACAGGACCCCTACGAGCAGTACTTC
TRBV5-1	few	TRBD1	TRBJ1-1	CASSGSTGRNTEAFF	TGCGCCAGCAGCGGATCGACAGGGAGGAACACTGAAGCTTTCTTT
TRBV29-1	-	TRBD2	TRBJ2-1	CSVEPGLAPYNEQFF	TGCAGCGTGGAACCGGGACTAGCTCCCTACAATGAGCAGTTCTTC
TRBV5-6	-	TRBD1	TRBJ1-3	CASSPIGRGRFDSGNTIYF	TGTGCCAGCAGCCCAATCGGCAGGGGGCGATTCGACTCTGGAAACACCATATATTTT
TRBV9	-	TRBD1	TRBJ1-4	CASSAGGTVEKLFF	TGTGCCAGCAGCGCAGGGGGCACTGTTGAAAAACTGTTTTTT
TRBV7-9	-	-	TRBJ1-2	CSSSSGAHGYTF	TGTTCCAGCAGCTCAGGGGCACATGGCTACACCTTC
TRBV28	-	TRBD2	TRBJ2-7	CASRGWGGFPYEQYF	TGTGCCAGCAGGGGCTGGGGAGGGTTCCCCTACGAGCAGTACTTC
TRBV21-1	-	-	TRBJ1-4	CASSLLQGKDEKLFF	TGTGCCAGCAGCCTCTTACAGGGGAAGGATGAAAAACTGTTTTTT
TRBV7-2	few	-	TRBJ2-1	CASKRAGSSYNEQFF	TGTGCCAGCAAGAGGGCGGGGAGCTCCTACAATGAGCAGTTCTTC
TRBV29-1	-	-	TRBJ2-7	CSVAPFTGDNEQYF	TGCAGCGTTGCCCCGTTCACGGGGGATAACGAGCAGTACTTC
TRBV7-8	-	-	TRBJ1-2	CASSFHRDGYGYTF	TGTGCCAGCAGCTTTCACAGGGATGGCTATGGCTACACCTTC
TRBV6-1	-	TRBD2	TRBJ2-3	CASSAGTSKDTQYF	TGTGCCAGCAGTGCGGGGACTAGCAAAGATACGCAGTATTTT
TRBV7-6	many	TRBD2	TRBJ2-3	CASSLTSGGTSTDTQYF	TGTGCCAGCAGCTTAACTAGCGGGGGGACCAGCACAGATACGCAGTATTTT
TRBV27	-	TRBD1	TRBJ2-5	CASSTGGSYGETQYF	TGTGCCAGCAGTACAGGGGGCTCATACGGAGAGACCCAGTACTTC
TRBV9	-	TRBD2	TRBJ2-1	CASSVAPLAGGNEQFF	TGTGCCAGCAGCGTAGCTCCACTAGCGGGGGGGAATGAGCAGTTCTTC
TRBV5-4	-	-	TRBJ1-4	CASSLNSEKLFF	TGTGCCAGCAGCTTGAACAGTGAAAAACTGTTTTTT
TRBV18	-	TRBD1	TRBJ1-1	CASSPIQGVSNEAFF	TGTGCCAGCTCACCCATACAGGGGGTGTCGAATGAAGCTTTCTTT
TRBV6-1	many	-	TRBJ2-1	CASSEGIADYNEQFF	TGTGCCAGCAGTGAAGGAATAGCCGATTACAATGAGCAGTTCTTC
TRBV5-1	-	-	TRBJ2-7	CASRDLGSYEQYF	TGCGCCAGCAGAGACTTAGGGAGCTACGAGCAGTACTTC
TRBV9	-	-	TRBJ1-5	CASSVDPGEGQPQHF	TGTGCCAGCAGCGTAGACCCAGGGGAGGGTCAGCCCCAGCATTTT
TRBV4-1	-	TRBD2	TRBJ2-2	CAISRSSAGGPNTGELFF	TGCGCCATCAGCCGGAGTTCGGCGGGAGGGCCGAACACCGGGGAGCTGTTTTTT
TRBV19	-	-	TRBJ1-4	CASSIRQGNEKLFF	TGTGCCAGTAGTATCAGGCAGGGGAATGAAAAACTGTTTTTT
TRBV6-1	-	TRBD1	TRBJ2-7	CASSHLGQGAAEQYF	TGTGCCAGTTCCCACCTCGGACAGGGGGCGGCCGAGCAGTACTTC
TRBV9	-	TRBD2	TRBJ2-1	CASSVGLAGNNEQFF	TGTGCCAGCAGCGTAGGATTAGCGGGGAACAATGAGCAGTTCTTC
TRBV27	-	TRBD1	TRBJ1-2	CASRWQGAGGGYTF	TGTGCCAGTAGGTGGCAGGGGGCAGGAGGAGGCTACACCTTC
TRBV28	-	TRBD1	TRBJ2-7	CASSFRGYHYEQYF	TGTGCCAGCAGTTTCAGGGGGTATCACTACGAGCAGTACTTC
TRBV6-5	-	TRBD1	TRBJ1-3	CASQGARGNTIYF	TGTGCCAGTCAGGGGGCGCGAGGAAACACCATATATTTT
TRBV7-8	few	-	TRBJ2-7	CASSRTAFSYEQYF	TGTGCCAGCAGCCGGACAGCTTTTTCCTACGAGCAGTACTTC
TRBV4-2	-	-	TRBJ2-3	CASSQGRGTDTQYF	TGTGCCAGCAGCCAAGGGAGGGGCACAGATACGCAGTATTTT
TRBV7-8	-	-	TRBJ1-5	CASSLGPAGGQPQHF	TGTGCCAGCAGCTTAGGGCCGGCAGGCGGGCAGCCCCAGCATTTT
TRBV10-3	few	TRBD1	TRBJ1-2	CAIREDREGYTF	TGTGCCATCAGAGAAGACAGGGAAGGCTACACCTTC
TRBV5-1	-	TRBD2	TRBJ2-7	CASSLETSGLTYEQYF	TGCGCCAGCAGCTTGGAGACTAGCGGGCTGACCTACGAGCAGTACTTC
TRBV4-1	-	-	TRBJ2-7	CASSQERFSYEQYF	TGCGCCAGCAGCCAAGAGAGATTTTCCTACGAGCAGTACTTC
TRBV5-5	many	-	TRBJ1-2	CASSLEQTLNYGYTF	TGTGCCAGCAGCTTGGAACAGACCCTTAACTATGGCTACACCTTC
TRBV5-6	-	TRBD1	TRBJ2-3	CASSLLGQGATDTQYF	TGTGCCAGCAGCTTGCTCGGACAGGGGGCAACAGATACGCAGTATTTT
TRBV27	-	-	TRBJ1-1	CASSPLHSRQIATTEAFF	TGTGCCAGCAGTCCTCTACATTCCCGACAGATCGCAACCACTGAAGCTTTCTTT